A selection of T cell receptor beta chains follows, all from one sample in a study of technical replicates of blood from a handful of donors. Repertoires were generated with immunoSEQ multiplex PCR, while TCRdb's copy carries only in-frame clones and drops some. The sample consists of tens of thousands of clones, roughly 90% of them appearing once. Sequencing was done on a sample of T cells isolated from PBMCs. Receptor source: a human donor in good health. The CDR3 runs from the conserved cysteine through the conserved F or W. The D gene is left open where the match is weak. A row's size may be missing; if present it is once, few, many or a size class.

V	D	size	J	DNA	CDR3
TRBV6-1	TRBD2	NA	TRBJ2-1	TGTGCCAGCAGTGAGACTAGCGGGAGGGCCAATGAGCAGTTCTTC	CASSETSGRANEQFF
TRBV5-5	NA	once	TRBJ2-7	TGTGCCAGCAGCTTAGTGGTTGGCGCGGACTACGAGCAGTACTTC	CASSLVVGADYEQYF
TRBV27	TRBD2	NA	TRBJ2-7	TGTGCCAGCAGTTCTACTAGCGCACGGGGAGTGCAGTACTTC	CASSSTSARGVQYF
TRBV19	TRBD2	NA	TRBJ2-3	TGTGCCAGTAGTATAGCCGCTAGCGGGAGTTACGCAGATACGCAGTATTTT	CASSIAASGSYADTQYF
TRBV5-1	TRBD2	NA	TRBJ2-1	TGCGCCAGCAGTTTTGGGAGGGACTGGAATGAGCAGTTCTTC	CASSFGRDWNEQFF
TRBV5-8	NA	NA	TRBJ2-6	TGTGCCAGCAGCCAGCGATTCTCTGGGGCCAACGTCCTGACTTTC	CASSQRFSGANVLTF
TRBV21-1	NA	NA	TRBJ1-4	TGTGCCAGCAACGGGCAGGACAGCAGTTCTAGTAATGAAAAACTGTTTTTT	CASNGQDSSSSNEKLFF
TRBV7-9	NA	NA	TRBJ2-3	TGTGCCAGCAGCTTAGTTTGGGGGCAAGGGGATACGCAGTATTTT	CASSLVWGQGDTQYF
TRBV6-1	NA	NA	TRBJ1-2	TGTGCCAGCAGTGAAGGCTCGGGGGCTAACTATGGCTACACCTTC	CASSEGSGANYGYTF
TRBV5-6	TRBD2	NA	TRBJ2-7	TGTGCCAGCGGGACTAGCGGGGGAGTAGTAGAGCAGTACTTC	CASGTSGGVVEQYF
TRBV6-5	NA	NA	TRBJ1-2	TGTGCCAGCAGGAGGAACCCCTTCTATGGCTACACCTTC	CASRRNPFYGYTF
TRBV9	NA	once	TRBJ2-1	TGTGCCAGCAGCGTTAGGAACGGCAGGGGTTCCTACAATGAGCAGTTCTTC	CASSVRNGRGSYNEQFF
TRBV9	TRBD2	NA	TRBJ2-7	TGTGCCAGCAGCCTAGATTTAGGGACTAGAACCTACGAGCAGTACTTC	CASSLDLGTRTYEQYF
TRBV5-1	NA	NA	TRBJ2-3	TGCGCCAGCAGCTCTATCACGGGAACAGATACGCAGTATTTT	CASSSITGTDTQYF
TRBV20-1	NA	NA	TRBJ2-3	TGCAGTACCTGGGCAACAGATACGCAGTATTTT	CSTWATDTQYF
TRBV9	NA	NA	TRBJ2-1	TGTGCCAGCAGCGTAGCCGGGACAATGAAAAAGTTCTTC	CASSVAGTMKKFF
TRBV4-3	TRBD1	NA	TRBJ1-4	TGCGCCAGCAGCCCGTCCCGGGACAGGGGGCGCAGGAAAGAAAAACTGTTTTTT	CASSPSRDRGRRKEKLFF
TRBV9	TRBD2	NA	TRBJ2-1	TGTGCCAGCAGCGCCGGGACTAGCTCCTACAATGAGCAGTTCTTC	CASSAGTSSYNEQFF
TRBV11-2	TRBD1	NA	TRBJ2-3	TGTGCCAGCGCCGGGACAGGGGCCTCGTACGGGGATACGCAGTATTTT	CASAGTGASYGDTQYF
TRBV5-1	TRBD1	NA	TRBJ1-1	TGCGCCAGCAGCTGGACAGGGTCTATGAACACTGAAGCTTTCTTT	CASSWTGSMNTEAFF
TRBV19	TRBD1	NA	TRBJ1-5	TGTGCCAGTAGCGGACAGGTTGTCCATCAGCCCCAGCATTTT	CASSGQVVHQPQHF
TRBV19	TRBD1	few	TRBJ1-5	TGTGCCAGTAGAGGTCAGGGGGGTCAGCCCCAGCATTTT	CASRGQGGQPQHF
TRBV25-1	TRBD1	NA	TRBJ1-1	TGTGCCAGCAGTCTCTCAGGGGGGAACACTGAAGCTTTCTTT	CASSLSGGNTEAFF
TRBV28	TRBD2	NA	TRBJ2-7	TGTGCCAGCAGTTTCCTAGCGGGAGTTTCGTACGAGCAGTACTTC	CASSFLAGVSYEQYF
TRBV6-6	TRBD1	NA	TRBJ2-2	TGTGCCGTAGGGGCTCGGACAGGGGACACCGGGGAGCTGTTTTTT	CAVGARTGDTGELFF
TRBV15	NA	NA	TRBJ2-7	TGTGCCACCAGCAGAGATAAACTTTTAGGGGACGAGCAGTACTTC	CATSRDKLLGDEQYF
TRBV5-4	TRBD2	NA	TRBJ2-2	TGTGCCAGCAGCTTGACTAGCGGGGTCACCGGGGAGCTGTTTTTT	CASSLTSGVTGELFF
TRBV28	NA	NA	TRBJ2-1	TGTGCCAGCAGTACCGACCGCCTGACAGGTTCCTACAATGAGCAGTTCTTC	CASSTDRLTGSYNEQFF
TRBV9	NA	NA	TRBJ2-1	TGTGCCAGCAGCCCGAGGGACACCCCCTCCTACAATGAGCAGTTCTTC	CASSPRDTPSYNEQFF
TRBV28	NA	NA	TRBJ2-3	TGTGCCAGCAGTTCCGGGACTAGCACAGATACGCAGTATTTT	CASSSGTSTDTQYF